This section outlines one T cell receptor beta chain sequence together with its context. Its antigen is still unknown. This sample stems from a study of Ad26.COV2.S vaccination and SARS-CoV-2 variants. About the research overall: Dosing was one shot or two shots 56 days apart.

Study results and caveats: Total responses of T cells may have been underestimated by the analyses of TCR breadth and depth.

Trimming cost V 0 bases and J 0 bases, with 10 bases left between them. CDR1 is SGDLS, CDR2 YYNGEE, per germline. CDR3 size: 15 residues. Clones were sequenced by immunoSEQ multiplex PCR, and TCRdb holds only the in-frame ones, with some missing. The sample records about 410,000 clones, 89% being singletons. Treatment meaning: roughly 18 received Ad26.COV2.S at low or high dose, single or two shots; about 5 received placebo; per-sample allocation not given. After the first vaccine or placebo injection, samples were drawn on day 63. Boston hosted the donor, who was an adult aged 18-55 years. What was given as vaccine was an Ad26 vector encoding Wuhan-strain SARS-CoV-2 spike.

The sequence was obtained from a person between 18 and 65 years old who received the Ad26.COV2.S COVID-19 vaccine or a placebo. Sequencing was performed on peripheral blood, taken in a trial of Ad26.COV2.S vaccine versus placebo. V and J are TRBV9 and TRBJ2-7, with D possibly matching TRBD2 (5 bases). In DNA, the CDR3 is TGTGCCAGCAGCGTAGGGTGGGAGAGCTCCTACGAGCAGTACTTC. It is translated as CASSVGWESSYEQYF.